This paragraph reports one TCR beta chain. Its antigen is undetermined. The CDR3 has 19 residues. This sample stems from a study of cytomegalovirus exposure and HLA in healthy donors. Findings of the study overall: Per a later analysis, HLA-associated TCR beta chains showed more clonal expansion than other, equally common TCR beta chains. According to the study, roughly 180 TCR beta chains were cytomegalovirus-associated. Within the data, a cluster of highly shared sequence variants was likely a sequencing artifact.

In the PCR, 60 Vbeta and 13 Jbeta primers were used. The table came from immunoSEQ multiplex PCR; TCRdb's copy has only in-frame clones and leaves some out. Of over 130,000 clones in the sample, about 80% were seen once. The chain combines TRBV21-1 with TRBJ2-1; the table assigns TRBD2, which was not confirmed against the DNA. TRBV21-1 is an annotated pseudogene. Sequences were obtained from PBMCs. This TCR derives from a woman aged 40-49 years in good health and CMV-seropositive. The CDR3 nucleotides read TGTGCCAGCAGCAAAACCCATTTAACTAGCGGTAGCTCCTACAATGAGCAGTTCTTC. It translates to CASSKTHLTSGSSYNEQFF.